This T cell receptor beta chain stems from a study of immune heterogeneity within non-small cell lung tumors. The overall study: Classification of the tumors gave several squamous cell carcinomas, roughly 10 non-squamous carcinomas and 1 not otherwise specified.

By sample fraction, this clonotype is medium-sized (0.01 to 0.1%). The target antigen is unknown. Germline-derived CDR1 and CDR2 are SQVTM and ANQGSEA. Trimming stripped 2 bases from V and 0 bases from J, with 11 bases between. The CDR3 sequence is 15 residues long. TCR beta CDR3 amplification used multiplex PCR with 32 V and 13 J primers. From the multiplex PCR reads, TCRdb called clonotypes with MiXCR, one entry per CDR3 protein. The table has 2,700 or so distinct CDR3 sequences, 26% seen once. Genomic DNA extracted from bulk tumor tissue served as template. A total of about 550 ng was used per sample. Several widely spaced biopsies per primary tumor were taken during surgery. Curative surgery was undertaken by patients, who had untreated, newly diagnosed non-small cell lung cancer. Study results and caveats: With local tumor mutational burden, local T-cell clonality showed a moderate but significant correlation (R roughly 0.31). Identical dominant CDR3 beta clonotypes recurred across a patient's tumor sites, together with site-unique high-frequency clones.

Specimen: lung tumor tissue. The J gene is TRBJ2-1, the V gene TRBV29-1, with D uncertain. This sequence was found in a middle-aged man with non-small cell lung cancer. CDR3 DNA: TGCAGCGTTGAACTCACCTTCCTCTCCTACAATGAGCAGTTCTTC. Translated: CSVELTFLSYNEQFF.